These 30 T cell receptor beta chains share one sample of origin, sequenced in a study of ipilimumab plus nivolumab after autologous stem cell transplantation. Measured with immunoSEQ multiplex PCR; TCRdb has only the in-frame clones, and not every one. This table has approximately 20,000 clones, approximately 73% appearing once. The sample was PBMCs, taken in a trial of ipilimumab plus nivolumab as post-transplant consolidation. These receptors came from a male donor with diffuse large B-cell lymphoma.

The chain carries TRBV19 and TRBJ1-4; tentatively, D is TRBD1 (5 bases). The length of the CDR3 is 13 residues. Trimming cost V 9 bases and J 4 bases, with 12 bases left between them. Germline V gene sequence: CDR1 LNHDA, CDR2 SQIVND (reference sequence). This chain's CDR3 is CASGGAGNEKLFF. The CDR3 DNA sequence: TGTGCCAGCGGGGGTGCGGGTAATGAAAAACTGTTTTTT.

J is TRBJ1-2 and V is TRBV6-7; 7 nucleotides agree with TRBD1. TRBV6-7 is recorded as an ORF, its role being uncertain. J was trimmed by 4 bases and V by 4 bases; bases with no gene match: 6. The CDR3 runs to 14 residues. The CDR3 coding sequence is TGTGCCAGCAGTTTCCGACAGGGTAGCTATGGCTACACCTTC. It is translated as CASSFRQGSYGYTF.

This clone was seen a few times. This chain links TRBV10-3 with TRBJ1-1; D remains unclear. This CDR3 contains 15 residues. Germline V CDR1 and CDR2: ENHRY, SYGVKD. V shed 7 bases and J shed 5 bases, with 20 bases lying between them. CDR3 amino acids: CAIKEHQSEQTEAFF. The CDR3 nucleotides read TGTGCCATCAAGGAACACCAGTCGGAACAGACTGAAGCTTTCTTT.

This clone was seen a few times. The chain couples TRBV7-9 to TRBJ2-7; tentatively, D is TRBD1 or TRBD2 (5 bases each). Germline V CDR1 and CDR2: SEHNR, FQNEAQ (reference sequence). The length of the CDR3 is 15 residues. Between the trimmed V and J ends, which lost 2 bases and 2 bases, there was a span of 13 bases. The CDR3 spells CASSLFETGPYEQYF. The DNA of the CDR3 is TGTGCCAGCAGCTTATTCGAAACGGGACCCTACGAGCAGTACTTC. Full variable domain (rest looked up from reference TRBV7-9 and TRBJ2-7): DTGVSQNPRHKITKRGQNVTFRCDPISEHNRLYWYRQTLGQGPEFLTYFQNEAQLEKSRLLSDRFSAERPKGSFSTLEIQRTEQGDSAMYLCASSLFETGPYEQYFGPGTRLTVT.

The chain employs TRBV11-3 and TRBJ2-5; 8 bases are a match to TRBD2. V dropped 5 bases and J dropped 4; count of bases not matched to a gene: 9. The CDR3 covers 15 residues. Germline V gives CDR1 SGHNT, CDR2 YENEEA. The CDR3, as DNA: TGTGCCAGCAGCAACACGGGGGGGCCGGGAGAGACCCAGTACTTC. Its protein is CASSNTGGPGETQYF. The variable domain in full, completed from reference TRBV11-3 and TRBJ2-5, reads EAGVVQSPRYKIIEKKQPVAFWCNPISGHNTLYWYLQNLGQGPELLIRYENEEAVDDSQLPKDRFSAERLKGVDSTLKIQPAELGDSAVYLCASSNTGGPGETQYFGPGTRLLVL.

The chain has TRBV19 and TRBJ2-7; D is unclear. This CDR3 has 15 amino acids. From germline, CDR1 is LNHDA and CDR2 SQIVND (reference sequence). V dropped 1 base and J dropped 0 bases, with 10 bases sitting between them. CDR3 protein: CASSIGPVSSYEQYF. The CDR3 bases are TGTGCCAGTAGTATAGGTCCAGTGAGCTCCTACGAGCAGTACTTC.

The CDR3 region has the DNA TGTGCCAGCAGCTTATCACGGGGGTCTAATGAAAAACTGTTTTTT. Translating gives CASSLSRGSNEKLFF. V usage is TRBV7-6 and J usage is TRBJ1-4; a possible D gene is TRBD1 (5 bases). Trimming left V 2 bases short and J 3 bases short, with 10 bases between. Germline CDR1 and CDR2: SGHVS and FNYEAQ. The CDR3 loop spans 15 amino acids.

The V call is TRBV11-3, the J call TRBJ2-7, with 7 nucleotides matching TRBD2. Germline CDR1 SGHNT, CDR2 YENEEA. This CDR3 contains 16 residues. V lost 1 base to trimming and J lost 2 bases; unmatched junction nucleotides: 8. CDR3 residues: CASSLGGASGTYEQYF. The CDR3 region has the DNA TGTGCCAGCAGCTTAGGTGGGGCTAGCGGAACCTACGAGCAGTACTTC. Together with reference TRBV11-3 and TRBJ2-7, the CDR3 gives the full variable domain: EAGVVQSPRYKIIEKKQPVAFWCNPISGHNTLYWYLQNLGQGPELLIRYENEEAVDDSQLPKDRFSAERLKGVDSTLKIQPAELGDSAVYLCASSLGGASGTYEQYFGPGTRLTVT.

This sequence joins TRBV5-1 and TRBJ2-5; TRBD1 agrees at 9 bases. V lost 1 base and J lost 3; bases outside the gene matches: 10. This CDR3 spans 17 amino acids. The germline CDR1 and CDR2 sequences are SGHRS and YFSETQ. The CDR3 DNA reads TGCGCCAGCAGCTTGACAGGGGGCCTTGGTGAAAAAGAGACCCAGTACTTC. The encoded protein is CASSLTGGLGEKETQYF. The full variable domain, with the rest looked up from reference TRBV5-1 and TRBJ2-5, is KAGVTQTPRYLIKTRGQQVTLSCSPISGHRSVSWYQQTPGQGLQFLFEYFSETQRNKGNFPGRFSGRQFSNSRSEMNVSTLELGDSALYLCASSLTGGLGEKETQYFGPGTRLLVL.

The gene calls are TRBV6-1 and TRBJ2-7; weak D call: TRBD1 (6 bases). Trimming took 6 bases from V and 4 from J, leaving 19 bases between them. Germline V lookup: CDR1 MNHNS, CDR2 SASEGT. CDR3 length equals 15 residues. The CDR3 loop reads CASSGEGDTAYEQYF. The CDR3 bases are TGTGCCAGCAGCGGGGAAGGGGACACCGCGTACGAGCAGTACTTC.

The V gene is TRBV6-1, the J gene TRBJ2-3, with 9 bases identical to TRBD2. The germline V gene has CDR1 MNHNS and CDR2 SASEGT. V gave up 2 bases and J gave up 1 base; unmatched junction bases: 1. This CDR3 is 15 amino acids long. CDR3 region: CASSEWTSGTDTQYF. CDR3 DNA: TGTGCCAGCAGTGAATGGACTAGCGGCACAGATACGCAGTATTTT.

This clone turned up a few times. One end of the junction does not line up with germline, which may come from a read error. This sequence joins TRBV5-4 and TRBJ2-7; D is perhaps TRBD1 or TRBD2 (5 bases each). This CDR3 spans 13 amino acids. Germline CDR1 is SGHNT and CDR2 is YYREEE (reference sequence). Here the CDR3 reads CASRNGASHEQYF. The CDR3 DNA sequence: TGTGCCAGCAGGAACGGGGCCTCCCACGAGCAGTACTTC.

The chain recombines TRBV5-1 with TRBJ1-2; D is ambiguous. The CDR3 is made up of 14 amino acids. V was clipped by 4 bases and J by 8 bases, with 18 bases between them. From germline, CDR1 is SGHRS and CDR2 YFSETQ. The DNA for the CDR3 is TGCGCCAGCAGCGAAGAGCAGCCGGCCGGCGGCTACACCTTC. Translation: CASSEEQPAGGYTF.

Only one count was recorded for this clone. V gene TRBV5-4 combines with J gene TRBJ2-1, with 10 bases identical to TRBD2. This CDR3 region has 16 residues. V lost 4 bases, J lost 3 bases, and 7 bases stayed unmatched. CDR1 SGHNT and CDR2 YYREEE come from the germline V gene (reference sequence). CDR3 nucleotides: TGTGCCAGCAGCCATAGCGGGGGGTCCCTCTACAATGAGCAGTTCTTC. It codes for CASSHSGGSLYNEQFF.

The chain joins TRBV7-8 to TRBJ1-5; tentative D call: TRBD1 (5 bases). V was trimmed by 6 bases and J by 6 bases, leaving 15 bases between them. The CDR3 is made up of 14 amino acids. Germline assignment: CDR1 SGHVS and CDR2 FQNEAQ. CDR3 bases: TGTGCCAGCAGGGAGAGGGGTTCCCGTCAGCCCCAGCATTTT. Translated: CASRERGSRQPQHF. Looking up the rest from reference TRBV7-8 and TRBJ1-5 gives the full variable domain: GAGVSQSPRYKVAKRGQDVALRCDPISGHVSLFWYQQALGQGPEFLTYFQNEAQLDKSGLPSDRFFAERPEGSVSTLKIQRTQQEDSAVYLCASRERGSRQPQHFGDGTRLSIL.

The chain recombines TRBV5-4 with TRBJ2-2; 7 bases line up with TRBD2. The ends lost 2 bases at V and 0 bases at J; junction bases unmatched: 4. This CDR3 has 16 amino acids. CDR1 is SGHNT and CDR2 is YYREEE in the germline V gene (reference sequence). The CDR3 DNA follows: TGTGCCAGCAGCTTACGACTAGCAGCGAACACCGGGGAGCTGTTTTTT. It encodes CASSLRLAANTGELFF.

This chain uses TRBV9 with TRBJ2-7; the D is unclear. CDR3 length: 17 amino acids. The germline gives CDR1 SGDLS, CDR2 YYNGEE. Trimming stripped 3 bases from V and 0 bases from J, with 19 bases between. The DNA of the CDR3 is TGTGCCAGCAGCGGCGACGGCCGACTGGAGAGCTCCTACGAGCAGTACTTC. This encodes CASSGDGRLESSYEQYF.

CDR3 DNA: TGTGCCAGCAGGGGACAGTATAGCAATCAGCCCCAGCATTTT. Its translation: CASRGQYSNQPQHF. The chain recombines TRBV2 with TRBJ1-5; 7 nucleotides align to TRBD1. The CDR3 sequence is 14 residues long. Germline V lookup: CDR1 SNHLY, CDR2 FYNNEI. The V and J ends lost 6 bases and 0 bases, in that order; junction bases with no gene match: 2.

Here the CDR3 reads CASRRLAGVRTSTDTQYF. CDR3 in DNA: TGTGCCAGCAGGCGTCTAGCGGGGGTTCGTACTAGCACAGATACGCAGTATTTT. The chain joins TRBV27 to TRBJ2-3; 10 bases are shared with TRBD2. From germline, CDR1 is MNHEY and CDR2 SMNVEV (reference sequence). V dropped 6 bases and J dropped 0; count of bases not matched to a gene: 12. This CDR3 has 18 amino acids.

This clone was counted a few times. The chain has TRBV5-6 and TRBJ1-2; tentatively, D is TRBD1 (5 bases). CDR1 and CDR2 from the germline V gene are SGHDT and YYEEEE. The CDR3 runs to 15 residues. The V and J ends lost 0 bases and 2 bases respectively, with 11 bases between them. CDR3 sequence: CASSLAQGSNYGYTF. The CDR3, as DNA: TGTGCCAGCAGCTTGGCGCAGGGTTCGAACTATGGCTACACCTTC. Filled out from reference TRBV5-6 and TRBJ1-2, the complete variable domain reads DAGVTQSPTHLIKTRGQQVTLRCSPKSGHDTVSWYQQALGQGPQFIFQYYEEEERQRGNFPDRFSGHQFPNYSSELNVNALLLGDSALYLCASSLAQGSNYGYTFGSGTRLTVV.

The sample holds one count of this clone. This chain uses TRBV29-1 with TRBJ2-1; 9 bases map to TRBD2. Germline V gene data show CDR1 as SQVTM and CDR2 as ANQGSEA. This CDR3 has 14 amino acids. V shed 5 bases, J shed 8 bases, and the junction held 10 bases outside the gene matches. CDR3 bases: TGCAGCGTTCTACCGGCGGGAGGGCCGGATGAGCAGTTCTTC. Translation: CSVLPAGGPDEQFF.

V and J are TRBV15 and TRBJ2-7, with 11 nucleotides matching TRBD1. Per the germline V gene, CDR1 is LNHNV and CDR2 is YYDKDF (reference sequence). The CDR3 covers 16 residues. V was pared by 1 base and J by 4 bases, with 6 bases of the junction left unmatched. CDR3 DNA: TGTGCCACCAGCAGAGGGACAGGGGGCGCAGGGTACGAGCAGTACTTC. Its protein product is CATSRGTGGAGYEQYF.

The rearrangement joins TRBV27 to TRBJ2-7; maybe TRBD1 (6 bases). Trimming pared 8 bases from V and 5 bases from J, leaving 22 bases between. This CDR3 spans 15 amino acids. Germline V gene sequence: CDR1 MNHEY, CDR2 SMNVEV (reference sequence). The CDR3 here is CASETPGTPQNEQYF. In nucleotides, the CDR3 is TGTGCCAGCGAGACGCCCGGGACACCACAGAACGAGCAGTACTTC.

The chain has TRBV4-1 and TRBJ2-3; no definite D call. The CDR3 has 15 amino acids. The germline V gene has CDR1 MGHRA and CDR2 YSYEKL. Between the trimmed V and J ends, which lost 4 bases and 1 base, there was a span of 12 bases. The CDR3 nucleotides are TGCGCCAGCAGCCGTAGCAGACCACGCACAGATACGCAGTATTTT. Translating gives CASSRSRPRTDTQYF.

The CDR3: CASSLMRTPSGYTF. CDR3 nucleotide sequence: TGTGCCAGCAGCTTGATGCGGACCCCGAGTGGCTACACCTTC. The gene calls are TRBV11-2 and TRBJ1-2; D is unclear. The CDR3 runs 14 residues. V lost 3 bases and J lost 7, with 15 bases in between. Germline values: CDR1 SGHAT, CDR2 FQNNGV.

This sequence joins TRBV30 and TRBJ1-2, with unresolved D. Germline V CDR1 and CDR2: GTSNPN, SVGIG (reference sequence). The germline V and J ends were trimmed by 1 base and 3 bases, with 21 bases remaining between them. CDR3 length: 17 residues. In DNA, the CDR3 is TGTGCCTGGAGTGGGGCTTTGGTAGGGAGGAAAGACTATGGCTACACCTTC. This encodes CAWSGALVGRKDYGYTF.

CDR3 protein: CASSQGSGRAFF. CDR3 in DNA: TGTGCCAGCAGCCAAGGATCCGGGAGGGCTTTCTTT. This rearrangement joins TRBV7-3 to TRBJ1-1, with D uncertain. The germline V gene encodes CDR1 SGHTA and CDR2 FQGTGA. This CDR3 region has 12 residues. V lost 5 bases and J lost 11, with 15 bases in between.

The rearrangement joins TRBV6-5 to TRBJ1-2, with D maybe TRBD1 (5 bases). V dropped 5 bases and J dropped 4 bases, with 14 bases sitting between them. The length of the CDR3 is 14 residues. Per the germline V gene, CDR1 is MNHEY and CDR2 is SVGAGI. CDR3 protein: CASSHFGGSYGYTF. For the CDR3, the DNA is TGTGCCAGCAGTCACTTCGGGGGAAGCTATGGCTACACCTTC.

In nucleotides, the CDR3 is TGTGCCAGCAGTTTAGGATACAGGGGGGGAAACACCATATATTTT. This sequence encodes CASSLGYRGGNTIYF. The chain uses TRBV28 and TRBJ1-3; TRBD1 aligns across 8 bases. V lost 2 bases and J lost 4; bases outside the gene matches: 4. The length of the CDR3 is 15 residues. The germline V gene has CDR1 MDHEN and CDR2 SYDVKM.

The chain links TRBV11-2 to TRBJ2-5, with D possibly being TRBD2 (5 bases). The CDR3 sequence is 17 residues long. Germline loops: CDR1 SGHAT, CDR2 FQNNGV. V dropped 2 bases and J dropped 5 bases, with 21 bases sitting between them. CDR3: CASSLHSGRMERETQYF. The DNA of the CDR3 is TGTGCCAGCAGCTTACATTCGGGAAGGATGGAACGGGAGACCCAGTACTTC.